This T cell receptor beta chain was documented in a study of shared clonotypes between healthy human individuals. Study conclusions and caveats: Clonotypes that were shared across a handful of donors made up approximately 5% of naive CD4 clonotypes.

This CDR3 comprises 13 residues. Trimming removed 0 bases at V and 11 bases at J, with 13 bases between. From germline, CDR1 is LNHNV and CDR2 YYDKDF (reference sequence). About this clone itself: Its antigen is not identified.

In the CD4+ fraction, cells were divided into CD45RA+ naive and CD45RA-negative memory subsets. The assay was carried out at the deep level. Measured with immunoSEQ multiplex PCR; TCRdb has only the in-frame clones, and not every one. The sample holds more than 550,000 clones, 72% seen once. This chain uses TRBV15 with TRBJ1-1; no clear D. The specimen sequenced was memory CD4+ T cells sorted from blood. Sample subset: CD45RA-negative fraction. This TCR was recovered from a woman aged 25 to 39 in good health. CDR3 sequence: CATSRDAADKAFF. Written as DNA, the CDR3 is TGTGCCACCAGCAGAGATGCAGCAGACAAGGCTTTCTTT.